The rows below give T cell receptor beta chains drawn from one sample of a study of blood T cell repertoires in COVID-19. Profiling relied on immunoSEQ multiplex PCR, and the TCRdb table lists in-frame clones only, not all of them. The table records 120,000 to 150,000 clones, roughly four fifths of them present only once. Material: peripheral blood. These receptors came from a human donor in a cohort sampled during active COVID-19. The CDR3 runs from the conserved cysteine through the conserved F or W. The order of the fields is J gene, clone size, V gene, CDR3 protein. Size values are once, few and many counts, or a class for expanded clones, and some rows have none.

TRBJ2-7 - TRBV7-6 CASSPQTGSTYEQYF
TRBJ2-6 - TRBV15 CATSRVEALSSGANVLTF
TRBJ1-3 - TRBV7-8 CASSHPGVNTGNTIYF
TRBJ1-5 - TRBV7-2 CASSRETGGSNQPQHF
TRBJ2-7 - TRBV7-2 CASSSGLAYYEQYF
TRBJ2-5 - TRBV12-3/TRBV12-4 CASSATSGTQYF
TRBJ1-6 - TRBV4-1 CASSRFLRGLSYNSPLHF
TRBJ2-6 - TRBV4-2 CASSQQRIPGANVLTF
TRBJ1-6 - TRBV27 CASSFILNSPLHF
TRBJ1-4 - TRBV6-6 CASRDTGTVNEKLFF
TRBJ2-7 - TRBV10-3 CATTTREEQYF
TRBJ2-4 - TRBV3-1/TRBV3-2 CASSQKVGGAKNIQYF
TRBJ1-6 once TRBV20-1 CSARETSPLHF
TRBJ2-7 - TRBV3-1/TRBV3-2 CASSPLPSYEQYF
TRBJ2-7 few TRBV5-1 CASSEGQGAYEQYF
TRBJ2-5 - TRBV5-1 CASSLGSSLAGETQYF
TRBJ1-4 - TRBV7-9 CASSLAGTGNEKLFF
TRBJ1-4 - TRBV29-1 CSGLQGSGEKLFF
TRBJ1-5 few TRBV11-2 CASSFTGQGPQHF
TRBJ1-2 - TRBV7-8 CASSFRDDSFSGYTF
TRBJ2-6 - TRBV18 CASSPQDRSAGANVLTF
TRBJ1-6 once TRBV14 CASSQIGGAGNSPLHF
TRBJ2-3 many TRBV29-1 CSVEGGSGGPPTDTQYF
TRBJ2-7 - TRBV6-6 CASDAGTGGYEQYF
TRBJ2-7 - TRBV6-5 CASIPAGSYEQYF
TRBJ2-4 - TRBV7-8 CASSSRTRNIQYF
TRBJ2-7 - TRBV27 CASSLSGNEQYF
TRBJ1-5 - TRBV6-2/TRBV6-3 CASSRESAGTGGLYSNQPQHF
TRBJ1-1 - TRBV12-5 CASGHSGGNTEAFF
TRBJ1-2 - TRBV23-1 CASSPGGRETNYGYTF
TRBJ2-1 - TRBV15 CATSRDGQGGNEQFF
TRBJ1-3 once TRBV29-1 CSVETRGGGNTIYF
TRBJ1-6 few TRBV2 CASSEWGQGSPLHF
TRBJ2-2 once TRBV3-1/TRBV3-2 CASSQGGPNTGELFF
TRBJ1-3 - TRBV7-9 CASSLAAGLGNTIYF
TRBJ2-5 - TRBV18 CASSPAYQETQYF
TRBJ2-3 - TRBV28 CASMRGSTDTQYF